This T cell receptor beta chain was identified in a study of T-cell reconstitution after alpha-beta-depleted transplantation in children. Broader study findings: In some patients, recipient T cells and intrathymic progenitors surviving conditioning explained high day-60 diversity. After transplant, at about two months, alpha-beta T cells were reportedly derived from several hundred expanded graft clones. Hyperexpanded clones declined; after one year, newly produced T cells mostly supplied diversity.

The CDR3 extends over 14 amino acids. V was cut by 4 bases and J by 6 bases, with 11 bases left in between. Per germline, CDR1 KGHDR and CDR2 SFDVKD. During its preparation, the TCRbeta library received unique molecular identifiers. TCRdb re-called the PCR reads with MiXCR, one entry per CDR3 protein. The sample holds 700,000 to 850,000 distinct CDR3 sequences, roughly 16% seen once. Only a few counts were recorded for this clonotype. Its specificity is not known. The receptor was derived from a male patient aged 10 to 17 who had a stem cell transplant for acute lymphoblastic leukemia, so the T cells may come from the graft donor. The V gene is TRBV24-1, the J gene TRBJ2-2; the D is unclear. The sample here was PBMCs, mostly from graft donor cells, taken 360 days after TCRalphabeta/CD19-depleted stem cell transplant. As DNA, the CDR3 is TGTGCCACCAGTGAGGCAGGCGGTCCCGGGGAGCTGTTTTTT. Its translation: CATSEAGGPGELFF.